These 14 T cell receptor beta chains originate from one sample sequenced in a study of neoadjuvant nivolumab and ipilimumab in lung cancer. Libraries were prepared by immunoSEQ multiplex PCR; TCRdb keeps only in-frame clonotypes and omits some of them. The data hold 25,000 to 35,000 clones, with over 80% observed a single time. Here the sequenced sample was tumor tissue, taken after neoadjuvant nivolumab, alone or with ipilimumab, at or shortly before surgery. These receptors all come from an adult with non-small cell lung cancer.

The CDR3 nucleotides read TGTGCTCCTTTTGAGACAGGGGATGGTTTGGGAGGCTACACCTTC. Translated: CAPFETGDGLGGYTF. The genes are TRBV30 and TRBJ1-2; 8 nucleotides match TRBD1. The length of the CDR3 is 15 residues. Germline V CDR1 and CDR2: GTSNPN, SVGIG (reference sequence). The full variable domain, in which reference TRBV30 and TRBJ1-2 provide the parts outside the CDR3, is SQTIHQWPATLVQPVGSPLSLECTVEGTSNPNLYWYRQAAGRGLQLLFYSVGIGQISSEVPQNLSASRPQDRQFILSSKKLLLSDSGFYLCAPFETGDGLGGYTFGSGTRLTVV.

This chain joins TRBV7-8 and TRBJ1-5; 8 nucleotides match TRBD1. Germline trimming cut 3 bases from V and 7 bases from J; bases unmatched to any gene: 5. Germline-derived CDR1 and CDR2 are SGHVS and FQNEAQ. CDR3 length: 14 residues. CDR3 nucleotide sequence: TGTGCCAGCAGCTTTCCAGGGGGCGGGCAGCCCCAGCATTTT. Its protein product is CASSFPGGGQPQHF.

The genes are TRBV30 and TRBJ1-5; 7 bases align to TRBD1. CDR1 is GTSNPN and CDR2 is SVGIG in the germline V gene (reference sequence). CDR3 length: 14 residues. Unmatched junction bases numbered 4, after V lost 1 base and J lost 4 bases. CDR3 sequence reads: CAWSGDSGNQPQHF. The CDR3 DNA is TGTGCCTGGAGTGGGGACAGTGGGAATCAGCCCCAGCATTTT.

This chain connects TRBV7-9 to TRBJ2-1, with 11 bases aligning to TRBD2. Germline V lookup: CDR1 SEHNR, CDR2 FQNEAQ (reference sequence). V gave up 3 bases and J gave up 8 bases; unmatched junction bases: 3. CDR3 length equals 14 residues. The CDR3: CASSFGTSGDEQFF. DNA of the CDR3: TGTGCCAGCAGCTTCGGGACTAGCGGCGATGAGCAGTTCTTC. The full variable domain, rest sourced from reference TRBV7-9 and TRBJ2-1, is DTGVSQNPRHKITKRGQNVTFRCDPISEHNRLYWYRQTLGQGPEFLTYFQNEAQLEKSRLLSDRFSAERPKGSFSTLEIQRTEQGDSAMYLCASSFGTSGDEQFFGPGTRLTVL.

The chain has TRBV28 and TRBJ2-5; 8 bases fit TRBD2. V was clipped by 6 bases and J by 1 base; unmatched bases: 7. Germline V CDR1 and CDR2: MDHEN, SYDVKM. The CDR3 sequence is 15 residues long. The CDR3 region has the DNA TGTGCCAGCAGCTTTAGCGGGACCGCCCAAGAGACCCAGTACTTC. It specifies CASSFSGTAQETQYF.

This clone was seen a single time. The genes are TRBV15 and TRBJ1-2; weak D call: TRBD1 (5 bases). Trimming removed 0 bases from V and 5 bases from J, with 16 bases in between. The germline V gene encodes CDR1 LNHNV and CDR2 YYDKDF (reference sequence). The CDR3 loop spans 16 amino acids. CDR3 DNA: TGTGCCACCAGCAGAGACGAGGCCGGGACGGCTTATGGCTACACCTTC. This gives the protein CATSRDEAGTAYGYTF.

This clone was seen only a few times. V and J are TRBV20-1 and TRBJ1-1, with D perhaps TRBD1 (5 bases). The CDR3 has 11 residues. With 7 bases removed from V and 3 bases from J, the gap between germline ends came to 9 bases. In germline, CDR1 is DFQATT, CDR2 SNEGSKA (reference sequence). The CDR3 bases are TGCAGTGGGCGGGGGGACACTGAAGCTTTCTTT. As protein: CSGRGDTEAFF.

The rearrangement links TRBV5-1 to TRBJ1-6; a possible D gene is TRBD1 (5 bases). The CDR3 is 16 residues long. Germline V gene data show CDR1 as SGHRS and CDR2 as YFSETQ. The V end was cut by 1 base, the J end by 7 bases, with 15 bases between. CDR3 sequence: CASSLLVRGKNSPLHF. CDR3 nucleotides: TGCGCCAGCAGCTTGTTGGTAAGGGGAAAAAATTCACCCCTCCACTTT.

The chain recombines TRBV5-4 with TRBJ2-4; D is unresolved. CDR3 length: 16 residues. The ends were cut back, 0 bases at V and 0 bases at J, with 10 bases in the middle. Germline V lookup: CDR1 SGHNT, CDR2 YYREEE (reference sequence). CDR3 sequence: CASSLEPDLAKNIQYF. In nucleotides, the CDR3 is TGTGCCAGCAGCTTGGAGCCAGACCTAGCCAAAAACATTCAGTACTTC.

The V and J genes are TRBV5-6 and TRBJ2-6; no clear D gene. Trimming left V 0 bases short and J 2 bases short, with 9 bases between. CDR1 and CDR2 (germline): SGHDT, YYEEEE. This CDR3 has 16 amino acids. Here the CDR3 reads CASSLGGRAGANVLTF. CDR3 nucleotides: TGTGCCAGCAGCTTGGGGGGTAGGGCTGGGGCCAACGTCCTGACTTTC.

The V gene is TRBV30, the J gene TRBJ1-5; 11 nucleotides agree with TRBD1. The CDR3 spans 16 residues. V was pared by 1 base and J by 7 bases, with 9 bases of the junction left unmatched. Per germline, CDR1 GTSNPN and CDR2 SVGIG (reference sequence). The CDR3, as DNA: TGTGCCTGGAGTGGAGGACAGGGGGCCTCTGCCCAGCCCCAGCATTTT. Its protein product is CAWSGGQGASAQPQHF.

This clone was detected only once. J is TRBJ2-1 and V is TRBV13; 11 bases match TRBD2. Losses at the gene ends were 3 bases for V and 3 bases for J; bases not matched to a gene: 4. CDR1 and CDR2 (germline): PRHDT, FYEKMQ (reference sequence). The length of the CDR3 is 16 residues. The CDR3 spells CASSFGTSGSYNEQFF. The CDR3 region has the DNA TGTGCCAGCAGCTTTGGCACTAGCGGGAGCTACAATGAGCAGTTCTTC.

The CDR3 DNA is TGTGCCAGCAGTTTAACGCTAGCGGGAGTGACAGATACGCAGTATTTT. Its translation: CASSLTLAGVTDTQYF. The chain joins TRBV27 to TRBJ2-3, with 10 bases matching TRBD2. This CDR3 is built from 16 residues. Losses at the gene ends were 2 bases for V and 3 bases for J; bases not matched to a gene: 5. Germline V gene data show CDR1 as MNHEY and CDR2 as SMNVEV (reference sequence).

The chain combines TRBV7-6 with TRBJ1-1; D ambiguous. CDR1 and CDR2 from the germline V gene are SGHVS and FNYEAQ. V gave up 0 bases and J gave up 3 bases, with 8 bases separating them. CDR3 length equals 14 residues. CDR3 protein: CASSLAMRHTEAFF. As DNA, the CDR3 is TGTGCCAGCAGCTTAGCTATGAGACACACTGAAGCTTTCTTT.